These 20 T cell receptor beta chains came from one sample sequenced in a study of blood T cell repertoires in COVID-19. TCRdb keeps only in-frame clones here, not all; method: immunoSEQ multiplex PCR. The top ten clones hold around 70% of a sample with around 25,000 clones, about 85% of them seen once. Sequencing input: peripheral blood. The receptors originated from a man between 65 and 80 years old with acute or convalescent COVID-19.

In this sample, this clone turned up a few times. The chain employs TRBV3-1 (or the pseudogene TRBV3-2) and TRBJ1-2, with a weak D call TRBD1 (5 bases). This CDR3 has 15 residues. V was shortened by 5 bases and J by 2 bases, with 15 bases between the two germline ends. In germline, CDR1 is LGHDT, CDR2 YNNKEL (reference sequence). The CDR3 DNA follows: TGTGCCAGCAGCTACTTGGGGCAGGGAAACTATGGCTACACCTTC. This codes for CASSYLGQGNYGYTF.

The chain carries TRBV7-9 and TRBJ2-7; 11 bases match TRBD2. CDR3 length: 14 amino acids. CDR1 is SEHNR and CDR2 is FQNEAQ in the germline V gene (reference sequence). V dropped 8 bases and J dropped 12; count of bases not matched to a gene: 15. CDR3 loop: CASAFGTSGTSTYF. In nucleotides, the CDR3 is TGTGCCAGCGCCTTCGGGACTAGCGGCACCTCTACGTACTTC.

This chain links TRBV28 with TRBJ2-7, with unresolved D. The length of the CDR3 is 13 residues. The V gene lost 7 bases and the J gene lost 7 bases, with 17 bases spanning the gap. Germline lookup yields CDR1 MDHEN and CDR2 SYDVKM. The CDR3 nucleotides read TGTGCCAGCAACCCACCTCAGAGGAGAGAGCAGTACTTC. This translates into CASNPPQRREQYF.

The rearrangement uses TRBV6-5 and TRBJ2-7; 14 nucleotides align to TRBD2. The CDR3 has 16 residues. J lost 3 bases, V lost 2 bases, and 3 bases had no gene match. CDR1 is MNHEY, CDR2 SVGAGI, per germline. The CDR3 spells CASSYGLAGGGYEQYF. CDR3 sequence (DNA): TGTGCCAGCAGTTACGGACTAGCGGGGGGAGGCTACGAGCAGTACTTC.

This sequence joins TRBV10-3 and TRBJ1-2; D perhaps matches TRBD1 (6 bases). This CDR3 has 14 amino acids. The V end lost 4 bases, the J end lost 6 bases, and 15 bases lay between the germline ends. Germline V CDR1 and CDR2: ENHRY, SYGVKD. The CDR3 sequence is CAISGGRGIDGYTF. CDR3 coding DNA: TGTGCCATCAGTGGCGGAAGGGGGATAGATGGCTACACCTTC.

The CDR3 reads CASSPDGGADTQYF. The CDR3 DNA reads TGTGCCAGCAGCCCAGACGGGGGGGCGGATACGCAGTATTTT. The chain joins TRBV4-2 to TRBJ2-3, with TRBD2 matching over 8 bases. The CDR3 runs to 14 residues. With 4 bases clipped from V and 6 bases from J, the junction kept 6 bases outside the gene matches. The germline gives CDR1 LGHNA, CDR2 YNFKEQ.

The chain recombines TRBV7-9 with TRBJ1-1; 9 bases align to TRBD1. Germline values: CDR1 SEHNR, CDR2 FQNEAQ (reference sequence). The V gene end was trimmed by 4 bases and the J gene end by 1 base; junction bases not matched to a gene: 1. The CDR3 is 14 residues long. CDR3 in amino acids: CASSSGQGNTEAFF. CDR3 sequence (DNA): TGTGCCAGCAGCTCGGGACAGGGGAACACTGAAGCTTTCTTT.

The chain employs TRBV7-9 and TRBJ2-1; 11 bases map to TRBD1. The CDR3 has 15 residues. Trimming cost V 3 bases and J 5 bases; bases outside gene matches: 3. The germline CDR1 and CDR2 sequences are SEHNR and FQNEAQ (reference sequence). CDR3 sequence: CASSLGTGGNNEQFF. DNA for the CDR3: TGTGCCAGCAGCTTGGGGACAGGGGGTAACAATGAGCAGTTCTTC.

This chain joins TRBV6-5 and TRBJ1-2, with 8 bases fitting TRBD1. The germline V gene has CDR1 MNHEY and CDR2 SVGAGI. The trim removed 6 bases at V and 6 bases at J, leaving 12 bases unmatched. The CDR3 runs 15 residues. Here the CDR3 reads CASSQTPGQGNGYTF. For the CDR3, the DNA is TGTGCCAGCAGCCAAACCCCAGGACAGGGTAATGGCTACACCTTC.

The rearrangement links TRBV5-5 to TRBJ2-1; D possibly corresponds to TRBD2 (5 bases). V dropped 0 bases and J dropped 8 bases, with 12 bases sitting between them. CDR1 is SGHKS and CDR2 is YYEKEE in the germline V gene (reference sequence). CDR3 length: 14 residues. As DNA, the CDR3 is TGTGCCAGCAGCTTGGGAGGGTTTGGTGATGAGCAGTTCTTC. Its protein is CASSLGGFGDEQFF.

The chain recombines TRBV9 with TRBJ2-1, with 7 positions matching TRBD2. With V trimmed by 4 bases and J by 0 bases, 7 bases remained unmatched. CDR3 length: 16 amino acids. The V gene's germline CDR1 is SGDLS and CDR2 YYNGEE. The CDR3 coding sequence is TGTGCCAGCAGCCCCGATGGCGGGAGCTCCTACAATGAGCAGTTCTTC. Translating gives CASSPDGGSSYNEQFF. The whole variable domain, filled in from reference TRBV9 and TRBJ2-1, reads DSGVTQTPKHLITATGQRVTLRCSPRSGDLSVYWYQQSLDQGLQFLIQYYNGEERAKGNILERFSAQQFPDLHSELNLSSLELGDSALYFCASSPDGGSSYNEQFFGPGTRLTVL.

This chain connects TRBV24-1 to TRBJ1-2, with 9 bases fitting TRBD1. Unmatched junction bases numbered 3, after V lost 5 bases and J lost 6 bases. Germline V gene lookup returns CDR1 KGHDR and CDR2 SFDVKD. This CDR3 contains 13 residues. The chain's CDR3 is CATSARTGDGYTF. The CDR3 DNA follows: TGTGCCACCAGTGCCCGGACAGGGGATGGCTACACCTTC.

The CDR3 reads CASTMTGYGYTF. The DNA for the CDR3 is TGTGCCAGCACCATGACAGGGTATGGCTACACCTTC. The chain is built from TRBV12-3 or TRBV12-4 and TRBJ1-2, with 7 bases aligning to TRBD1. Losses at the gene ends were 7 bases for V and 5 bases for J; bases not matched to a gene: 4. The length of the CDR3 is 12 residues.

V and J are TRBV7-2 and TRBJ2-1, with TRBD2 matching over 11 bases. This CDR3 is built from 17 residues. The ends lost 5 bases at V and 8 bases at J; junction bases unmatched: 14. Per germline, CDR1 SGHTA and CDR2 FQGNSA. The CDR3 spells CASSLTRLAGRDDEQFF. The CDR3 DNA follows: TGTGCCAGCAGCCTCACCCGACTAGCGGGAAGGGATGATGAGCAGTTCTTC.

This clone was seen a single time. The gene calls are TRBV30 and TRBJ2-7; D is ambiguous. Germline V CDR1 and CDR2: GTSNPN, SVGIG (reference sequence). Between the trimmed V and J ends, which lost 2 bases and 8 bases, there was a span of 13 bases. The CDR3 extends over 12 amino acids. The CDR3 DNA reads TGTGCCTGGAGTCTCTTGGGCGCGAAGCAGTACTTC. Translation gives CAWSLLGAKQYF.

This rearrangement joins TRBV3-1 (or the pseudogene TRBV3-2) to TRBJ1-4; the D is unclear. Trimming took off 0 bases at V and 2 bases at J, with 7 bases between the two ends. Germline assignment: CDR1 LGHDT and CDR2 YNNKEL (reference sequence). The CDR3 covers 15 residues. The CDR3 sequence: CASSQDPGTNEKLFF. In nucleotides, the CDR3 is TGTGCCAGCAGCCAAGACCCAGGTACTAATGAAAAACTGTTTTTT.

This rearrangement joins TRBV27 to TRBJ2-7, with 9 bases lining up with TRBD1. Germline CDR1 is MNHEY and CDR2 is SMNVEV (reference sequence). The J segment lost 6 bases and the V segment lost 5 bases, leaving 5 bases of the junction unmatched. The CDR3 consists of 13 residues. As DNA, the CDR3 is TGTGCCAGCAGTGGGACAGGGTTTGGCGAGCAGTACTTC. As protein: CASSGTGFGEQYF.

This clone rates as medium-sized. The chain links TRBV5-1 to TRBJ1-2; 7 bases are a match to TRBD1. Losses at the gene ends were 5 bases for V and 7 bases for J; bases not matched to a gene: 2. The CDR3 runs to 11 residues. The germline gives CDR1 SGHRS, CDR2 YFSETQ. CDR3 protein: CASRGTVGYTF. In DNA, the CDR3 is TGCGCCAGCAGGGGGACAGTTGGCTACACCTTC.

The chain recombines TRBV20-1 with TRBJ2-7; D not resolved. CDR1 is DFQATT and CDR2 is SNEGSKA in the germline V gene (reference sequence). The CDR3 has 10 amino acids. Between the trimmed V and J ends, which lost 3 bases and 5 bases, there was a span of 5 bases. Here the CDR3 reads CSASSDEQYF. The CDR3 coding sequence is TGCAGTGCTAGCTCGGACGAGCAGTACTTC.

The chain is built from TRBV11-2 and TRBJ2-3; TRBD2 aligns across 14 bases. This CDR3 contains 17 residues. Germline V gene lookup returns CDR1 SGHAT and CDR2 FQNNGV. V lost 4 bases and J lost 2; bases outside the gene matches: 5. This CDR3 reads CASSWGLAGALTDTQYF. The CDR3 coding sequence is TGTGCCAGCAGCTGGGGACTAGCGGGGGCCCTCACAGATACGCAGTATTTT.